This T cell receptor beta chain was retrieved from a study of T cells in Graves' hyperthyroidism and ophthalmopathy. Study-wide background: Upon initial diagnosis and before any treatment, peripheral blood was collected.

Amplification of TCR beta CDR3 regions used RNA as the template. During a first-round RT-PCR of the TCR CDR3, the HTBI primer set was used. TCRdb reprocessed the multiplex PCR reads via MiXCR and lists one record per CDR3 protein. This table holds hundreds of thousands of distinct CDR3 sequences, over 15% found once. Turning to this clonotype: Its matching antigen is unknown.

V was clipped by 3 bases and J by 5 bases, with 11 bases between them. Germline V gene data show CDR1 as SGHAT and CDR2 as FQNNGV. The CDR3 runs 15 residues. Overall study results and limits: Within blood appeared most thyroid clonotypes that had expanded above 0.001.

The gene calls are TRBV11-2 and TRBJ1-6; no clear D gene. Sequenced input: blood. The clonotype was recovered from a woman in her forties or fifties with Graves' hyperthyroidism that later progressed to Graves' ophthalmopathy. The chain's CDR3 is CASSLPRNNNSPLHF. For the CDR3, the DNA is TGTGCCAGCAGCTTGCCGCGGAATAATAATTCACCCCTCCACTTT.